These 5 T cell receptor beta chains share one sample of origin, sequenced in a study of T cell clonality in common variable immunodeficiency. The table came from immunoSEQ multiplex PCR; TCRdb's copy has only in-frame clones and leaves some out. Recorded here are around 55,000 clones, none singletons. What was sequenced was peripheral blood mononuclear cells. The receptors originated from a person aged 18 to 75 in good health.

This clone was recorded at least ten times. The missing CDR3 end, 3 residues past where the read stops, is filled in from the germline J gene. The V call is TRBV7-2, the J call TRBJ1-2, with 7 nucleotides matching TRBD1. The CDR3 sequence is 12 residues long. J gave up 6 bases and V 4 bases, and 2 bases lay outside the gene matches. Germline CDR1 and CDR2: SGHTA and FQGNSA. The CDR3 here is CASSSDRDGYTF. The sequenced part of the CDR3 DNA is TGTGCCAGCAGCTCAGACAGGGATGGC. The full variable domain, completed using reference TRBV7-2 and TRBJ1-2, is GAGVSQSPSNKVTEKGKDVELRCDPISGHTALYWYRQSLGQGLEFLIYFQGNSAPDKSGLPSDRFSAERTGGSVSTLTIQRTQQEDSAVYLCASSSDRDGYTFGSGTRLTVV.

A word on this clone: From the germline J gene comes the end of the CDR3, since the read stops 3 residues before it. V usage is TRBV2 and J usage is TRBJ2-4, with 8 bases aligning to TRBD1. Looked up from germline, CDR1 is SNHLY and CDR2 is FYNNEI. This CDR3 has 13 residues. The CDR3 bases that were read are TGTGCCAGCACAGGTGACAGGGGCAATGGT. It yields the protein CASTGDRGNG. The whole CDR3 protein is CASTGDRGNGQYF.

This clone occurred many times. CDR3 protein: CAISRGHGQETQYF. The covered CDR3 bases are TGTGCCATCAGTAGGGGGCACGGGCAAGAGACG. V gene TRBV10-3 combines with J gene TRBJ2-3, with 7 bases lining up with TRBD1. The sequence runs out 3 residues before the end of the CDR3; the remainder is reconstructed from the germline J gene. CDR1 is ENHRY, CDR2 SYGVKD, per germline. The CDR3 totals 14 residues.

With regard to this clone: The read ends 3 residues shy of where the CDR3 ends; the end is completed using the germline J gene. This sequence joins TRBV2 and TRBJ2-6; 8 bases map to TRBD1. V shed 7 bases, J shed 2 bases, and the junction held 7 bases outside the gene matches. CDR1 is SNHLY, CDR2 FYNNEI, per germline. This CDR3 contains 16 residues. CDR3 region: CASKGTGQTGANVLTF. The sequenced part of the CDR3 DNA is TGTGCCAGCAAGGGGACAGGACAGACTGGGGCCAACGTC.

This clone was observed many times. Read sequence stops 3 residues before the CDR3 end, and the germline J gene provides the missing end. This chain connects TRBV19 to TRBJ1-1; weak D call: TRBD1 (6 bases). The V gene's germline CDR1 is LNHDA and CDR2 SQIVND (reference sequence). CDR3 length: 17 amino acids. Trimming took off 3 bases at V and 0 bases at J, with 17 bases between the two ends. CDR3 sequence reads: CASSIPPGAGVNTEAFF. CDR3 bases read: TGTGCCAGTAGTATCCCTCCCGGGGCAGGGGTGAACACTGAA.